This TCR beta chain was recovered during a study of identical twins. Template switching added a universal primer site, and cDNA bore unique molecular identifiers. TCRdb called the 5' RACE reads again in MiXCR, with one record for every CDR3 protein. The repertoire includes 700,000 or so distinct CDR3 sequences, 21% of them detected once, and around 4.4% sits in the top ten. Germline CDR1 is SGHRS and CDR2 is YFSETQ. V lost 2 bases and J 3 bases, leaving 18 bases between the germline ends. This CDR3 is 16 amino acids long. Study findings and constraints: Researchers reported excess low generation probability among twin-shared out-of-frame alpha sequences.

A note on this clonotype: Its specificity is unknown.

This same sample was also part of a study on T cells expressing NK-cell markers. From that report: Sequenced donors, eight in total, included seven who were HCMV-seropositive and one who was seronegative. Restriction of the sorted population to alpha-beta TCR T cells was achieved in several experiments with an anti-gamma-delta TCR antibody.

The receptor was isolated from a young woman in good health. Specimen: PBMCs. This chain uses TRBV5-1 with TRBJ2-7, with unresolved D. The CDR3, as DNA: TGCGCCAGCAGCTTCGCAAGGCCAGCTGCGATCTACGAGCAGTACTTC. It is translated as CASSFARPAAIYEQYF.